This T cell receptor (beta chain) was captured by sequencing in a study of OX40 agonist ivuxolimab in advanced cancers. In the study overall: Intravenous ivuxolimab was administered to patients every 2 weeks at 0.01 to 10 mg/kg. Eligibility rules accepted prior anti-PD-1, anti-PD-L1 or anti-CTLA-4 therapy, and 40% to 50% had some. Findings and limits, study-wide: Among patients with partial responses at 0.1-3.0 mg/kg, clonal expansion was among the lowest. The CD4+ and CD8+ T cells in the blood had expanded clonally by week 6 at 0.1 to 3.0 mg/kg.

Of note for this clone: The target antigen is unknown.

Using immunoSEQ multiplex PCR, the repertoire was profiled, and TCRdb retains in-frame clones only, with some absent. This table holds 70,000 to 95,000 clones, approximately 90% found once. The CDR3 covers 15 residues. Trimming cost V 3 bases and J 2 bases, with 13 bases left between them. The germline gives CDR1 MGHDK, CDR2 SYGVNS. The rearrangement joins TRBV25-1 to TRBJ2-5; perhaps TRBD2 as D (6 bases). The clonotype comes from an adult with an advanced solid tumor such as melanoma, head and neck, liver or kidney cancer. Material: CD4+ or CD8+ T cells sorted from blood, obtained in a trial of the OX40 agonist ivuxolimab. The CDR3 is CASSDSSGGQETQYF. As DNA, the CDR3 is TGTGCCAGCAGTGATAGTTCAGGAGGGCAAGAGACCCAGTACTTC.